This is a list of T cell receptor beta chains from one sample in a study of CXCR3-negative and CXCR3-positive naive CD8 T cells. TCRdb reanalyzed the 5' RACE reads, giving one entry per CDR3 protein sequence and no DNA. The specimen's table records 140,000 to 150,000 distinct CDR3 sequences. Sequenced: naive CXCR3+ CD8+ T cells from blood. Receptors were obtained from a human donor in good health. Some clones in this sample may be carry-over from other donors' samples. Both conserved end residues are part of each CDR3.

j_call | v_call | cdr3_aa
TRBJ2-1 | TRBV5-5 | CASSSPGQNFYNEQFF
TRBJ2-1 | TRBV7-2 | CASSWASGGNNEQFF
TRBJ2-3 | TRBV10-3 | CAISGPGLAEPDTQYF
TRBJ2-7 | TRBV20-1 | CSARDLGGSDYEQYF
TRBJ1-2 | TRBV12-3/TRBV12-4 | CASDGRYGYTF
TRBJ2-7 | TRBV12-3/TRBV12-4 | CASSSQTGGGYEQYF
TRBJ1-2 | TRBV20-1 | CSASTAVSYGYTF
TRBJ2-1 | TRBV24-1 | CATSDSPYNEQFF
TRBJ2-1 | TRBV29-1 | CSVVAPDSPYNEQFF
TRBJ2-5 | TRBV7-9 | CASSPRTSWETQYF
TRBJ1-1 | TRBV5-6 | CASSFDRIPEAFF
TRBJ2-1 | TRBV6-1 | CASRLSYNEQFF
TRBJ2-3 | TRBV20-1 | CSTLGTASTDTQYF
TRBJ1-2 | TRBV6-5 | CASSTTGVKTF
TRBJ2-3 | TRBV4-2 | CASKTGGGDADTQYF
TRBJ2-7 | TRBV6-5 | CASLGATYEQYF
TRBJ2-7 | TRBV4-1 | CASSQDGGAGRVQYF
TRBJ2-5 | TRBV29-1 | CSHRIGGKDGYREFETQYF
TRBJ2-3 | TRBV5-6 | CASRITWTSGGGTQYF
TRBJ1-2 | TRBV28 | CASSFISYGYTF
TRBJ2-1 | TRBV10-1 | CASSEYTSGNNEQFF
TRBJ2-7 | TRBV20-1 | CSAREGSAYEQYF
TRBJ1-5 | TRBV7-9 | CASSLEGQGPDQPQHF
TRBJ2-7 | TRBV7-9 | CASSLEPSDEQYF
TRBJ1-1 | TRBV20-1 | CSAGEHALSEAFF
TRBJ1-1 | TRBV7-7 | CASSPDSYTEASF
TRBJ2-1 | TRBV29-1 | CSVIQGAADNEQFF
TRBJ2-2 | TRBV6-4 | CASSEDPGLVPGELFF
TRBJ2-7 | TRBV20-1 | CSELSGDHYEQYF
TRBJ2-7 | TRBV7-9 | CASSSANSYEQYF
TRBJ2-1 | TRBV6-6 | CASMAGTYNEQFF
TRBJ2-1 | TRBV29-1 | CSVEDYGEQFF
TRBJ2-5 | TRBV15 | CATSSAMGALMTQYF
TRBJ2-1 | TRBV4-1 | CASSQVWGAFGNEQFF
TRBJ2-7 | TRBV3-1 | CASSQREDYEQYF
TRBJ1-1 | TRBV7-9 | CASSLEGGLAAFF
TRBJ1-5 | TRBV7-9 | CASSLDVAGSGHQPQHF
TRBJ1-2 | TRBV7-2 | CASSLATGANYGYTF
TRBJ2-5 | TRBV7-9 | CASSLRTDYQETQYF
TRBJ1-2 | TRBV5-1 | CAGSDNRGGYTF
TRBJ2-7 | TRBV4-3 | CASSPGPMYEQYF
TRBJ2-5 | TRBV29-1 | CSVEDLAGLQETQYF
TRBJ2-1 | TRBV28 | CASSRSRDDNEQFF
TRBJ1-4 | TRBV12-5 | CASGLVQGNEKLFF
TRBJ2-7 | TRBV29-1 | CSVRTESYEQYF
TRBJ2-3 | TRBV10-1 | CASSESPSSGRTDTQYF
TRBJ1-4 | TRBV20-1 | CSARDDREDEKLFF